The clone carrying this T cell receptor (beta chain) has a handful of counts. Its antigen is unknown. The CDR3 is 16 amino acids. Deletions cut 5 bases from V and 6 bases from J, with 21 bases between. The germline V gene encodes CDR1 SGHTA and CDR2 FQGTGA. Measured with immunoSEQ multiplex PCR; TCRdb has only the in-frame clones, and not every one. The repertoire holds about 19,000 clones, with over 75% as singletons. This specimen belongs to a study of T cells in localized non-small cell lung cancer. Findings and limits, study-wide: Since sequencing was restricted to only one region of the tumor, intratumor heterogeneity remains a possibility. Uninvolved adjacent lung had more T cell clonality than any other tissue, topping tumor.

The source is a female donor of 60 years or more with stage I lung adenocarcinoma. The chain employs TRBV7-3 and TRBJ2-3; D may be TRBD2 (7 bases). The source material was peripheral blood, sampled before any cancer treatment. The CDR3 DNA reads TGTGCCAGCAGCCTCGAGTCTGGGGGGGCATCTGATACGCAGTATTTT. Translation: CASSLESGGASDTQYF.